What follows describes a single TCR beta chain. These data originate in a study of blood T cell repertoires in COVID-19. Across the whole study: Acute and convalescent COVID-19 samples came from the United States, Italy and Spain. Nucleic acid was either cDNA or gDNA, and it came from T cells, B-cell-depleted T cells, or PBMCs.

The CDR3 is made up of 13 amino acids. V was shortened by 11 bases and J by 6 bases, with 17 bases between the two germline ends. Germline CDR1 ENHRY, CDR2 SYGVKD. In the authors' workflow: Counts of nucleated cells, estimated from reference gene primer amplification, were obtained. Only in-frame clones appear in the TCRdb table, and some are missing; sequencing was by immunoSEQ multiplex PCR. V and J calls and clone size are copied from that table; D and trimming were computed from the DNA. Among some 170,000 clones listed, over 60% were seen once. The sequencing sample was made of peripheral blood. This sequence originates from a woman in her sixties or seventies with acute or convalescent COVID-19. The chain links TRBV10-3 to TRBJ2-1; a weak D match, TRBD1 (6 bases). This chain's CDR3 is CASRGDRFNEQFF. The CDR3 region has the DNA TGTGCCTCCCGAGGCGACAGGTTCAATGAGCAGTTCTTC.